This T cell receptor beta chain was obtained from a study of metastatic and nonmetastatic thyroid tumors. The wider study: Repertoires were compared across blood and tumor or nodule tissue from malignant and benign thyroid patients.

MiXCR reprocessed the PCR reads for TCRdb. The data show roughly 20,000 clones, roughly 31% seen once. By share, this clone ranks as medium-sized. Its antigen remains unidentified. Overall study findings and caveats: It was reportedly found that TCR beta diversity was significantly higher in malignant thyroid tumors than in benign nodules, a difference seen in both blood and tumor samples.

CDR1 is LGHNT, CDR2 FRNRAP, per germline. V was cut by 6 bases and J by 2 bases, with 17 bases left in between. The CDR3 has 15 residues. Every patient was untreated before thyroid surgery. The V call is TRBV12-5, the J call TRBJ2-7, with D possibly matching TRBD2 (5 bases). The sequencing sample was made of blood. This TCR was sampled from a female donor with papillary thyroid cancer or a benign thyroid nodule (not recorded which). Some clones in this sample may be carry-over from other donors' samples. The DNA for the CDR3 is TGTGCTAGTGGGGCCTCGGGGTTCCCCACCTACGAGCAGTACTTC. Translated, it gives CASGASGFPTYEQYF.